This entry is about one T cell receptor beta chain. Libraries of TCR beta came from iRepertoire HTBI primers plus Arm-PCR of CDR3 regions. One entry per CDR3 protein, called by TCRdb with MiXCR from the multiplex PCR reads. The table lists 350,000 to 450,000 distinct CDR3 sequences, about a fifth of them singletons. This sample was included in a study of regulatory T cells in long-lasting Graves disease. Documented time point: persistent/refractory GD, antithyroid drugs over 5 years with positive TRAb. PBMCs were the source of the RNA used for TCR sequencing. The V gene lost 5 bases and the J gene lost 2 bases, with 12 bases spanning the gap. This CDR3 is built from 15 residues. CDR1 is LNHDA and CDR2 is SQIVND in the germline V gene (reference sequence).

The receptor was derived from a female donor with Graves disease. The material was peripheral blood mononuclear cells (PBMCs), obtained when the disease was refractory, from a patient treated with antithyroid drugs. The chain recombines TRBV19 with TRBJ1-4; D is unclear. The CDR3 DNA sequence: TGTGCCAGTAGTCGTTGGACGGATACTAATGAAAAACTGTTTTTT. It yields the protein CASSRWTDTNEKLFF.